Detailed here is one T cell receptor (beta chain). These data are taken from a study of blood T cell repertoires in COVID-19. TCRdb's table, derived via immunoSEQ multiplex PCR, lists solely in-frame clones and lacks some. The sample has around 370,000 clones; more than 75% are singletons. There are 15 residues in the CDR3. Germline V gene lookup returns CDR1 MRHNA and CDR2 SNTAGT. Trimming cost V 0 bases and J 5 bases; bases outside gene matches: 7. The participants were between about 18 and 90 years old and came from under 25 US areas. The gene calls are TRBV6-4 and TRBJ2-7; 7 bases match TRBD1. The sequence came from a woman between 18 and 29 years old who had recovered from COVID-19. Sequencing used PBMCs or T cells enriched from blood (not recorded which). Written as DNA, the CDR3 is TGTGCCAGCAGTGACTCGGCAGGGGGTCTCAACGAGCAGTACTTC. Its protein product is CASSDSAGGLNEQYF.